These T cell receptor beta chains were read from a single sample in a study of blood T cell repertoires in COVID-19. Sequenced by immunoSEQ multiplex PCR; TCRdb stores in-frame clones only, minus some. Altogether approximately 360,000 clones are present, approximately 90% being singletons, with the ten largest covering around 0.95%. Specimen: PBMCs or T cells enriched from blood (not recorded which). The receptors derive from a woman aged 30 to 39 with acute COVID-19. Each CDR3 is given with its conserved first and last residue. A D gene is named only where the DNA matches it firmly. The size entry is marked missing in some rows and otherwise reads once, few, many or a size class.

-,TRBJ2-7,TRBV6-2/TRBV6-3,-,TGTGCCAGCAGTTACAAGGACTATGTACAGCCGACCTACGAGCAGTACTTC,CASSYKDYVQPTYEQYF
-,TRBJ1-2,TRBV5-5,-,TGTGCCAGCAGCCTTGATCTGTACGGGAACTATGGCTACACCTTC,CASSLDLYGNYGYTF
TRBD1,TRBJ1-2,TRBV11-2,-,TGTGCCAGCAGCTTAGGGGGGACAGCCTCCTATGGCTACACCTTC,CASSLGGTASYGYTF
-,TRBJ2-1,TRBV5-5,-,TGTGCCAGCAGCTTGGTAGGGACAACCTCCTACAATGAGCAGTTCTTC,CASSLVGTTSYNEQFF
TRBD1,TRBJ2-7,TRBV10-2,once,TGCGCCAGCAGTGATTTTAGGGGACAGGGTTCCTACGAGCAGTACTTC,CASSDFRGQGSYEQYF
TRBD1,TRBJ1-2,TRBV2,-,TGTGCCAGCAGTCTTTACTCGACAGGGGCCTACTATGGCTACACCTTC,CASSLYSTGAYYGYTF
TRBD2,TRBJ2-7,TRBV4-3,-,TGCGCCAGCAGCCAAGATCGGGGGGGTCCCTTCCTCTACGAGCAGTACTTC,CASSQDRGGPFLYEQYF
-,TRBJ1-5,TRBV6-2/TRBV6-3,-,TGTGCCAGCAGTTACTATAGGGCAGGGGGCAATCAGCCCCAGCATTTT,CASSYYRAGGNQPQHF
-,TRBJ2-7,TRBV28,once,TGTGCCAGCTCTATAGGCGGGGAGGGGGCCTACGAGCAGTACTTC,CASSIGGEGAYEQYF
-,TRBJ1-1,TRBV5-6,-,TGTGCCAGCAGCTATGGACACCTGAACACTGAAGCTTTCTTT,CASSYGHLNTEAFF
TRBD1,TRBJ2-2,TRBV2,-,TGTGCCAGCAGTTACAGGGGCGCCACCGGGGAGCTGTTTTTT,CASSYRGATGELFF
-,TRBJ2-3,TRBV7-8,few,TGTGCCAGCAGGGATCCAGGGTTAAGATCTACAGATACGCAGTATTTT,CASRDPGLRSTDTQYF
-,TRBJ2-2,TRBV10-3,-,TGTGCCATCAGTGAGTCGAGGAGCGCCCGGGACACCGGGGAGCTGTTTTTT,CAISESRSARDTGELFF
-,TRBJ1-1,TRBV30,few,TGTGCCTGGAGTCCGGGGGGTGGGACTGAAGCTTTCTTT,CAWSPGGGTEAFF
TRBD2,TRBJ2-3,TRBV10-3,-,TGTGCCATCAGTGACGCCGGGACTAGCCGCATAGATACGCAGTATTTT,CAISDAGTSRIDTQYF
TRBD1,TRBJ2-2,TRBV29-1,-,TGCAGCGTCGACAGGGGTGCCGGGGAGCTGTTTTTT,CSVDRGAGELFF
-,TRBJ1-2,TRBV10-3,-,TGTGCCATCAGGTTAGCTAACTATGGCTACACCTTC,CAIRLANYGYTF
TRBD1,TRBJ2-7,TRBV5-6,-,TGTGCCAGCAGCTTGCTGACAGGGCACAGCTACGAGCAGTACTTC,CASSLLTGHSYEQYF
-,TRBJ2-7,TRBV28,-,TGTGCCAGCAGTTTATCTGGACAGTTCCACGAGCAGTACTTC,CASSLSGQFHEQYF
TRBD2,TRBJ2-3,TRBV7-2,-,TGTGCCAGCAGCTTATGGGCCGCGGGGGGCGGCACAGATACGCAGTATTTT,CASSLWAAGGGTDTQYF
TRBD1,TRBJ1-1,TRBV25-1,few,TGTGCCAGCGGCGCAGAAGACAGGGGGAACACTGAAGCTTTCTTT,CASGAEDRGNTEAFF
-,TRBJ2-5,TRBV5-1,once,TGCGCCAGCAGCTTTACTCAAGAGACCCAGTACTTC,CASSFTQETQYF
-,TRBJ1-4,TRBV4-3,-,TGCGCCAGCAGCCAAGATCGGAGAGAAAAACTGTTTTTT,CASSQDRREKLFF
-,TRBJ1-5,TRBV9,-,TGTGCCAGCAGCGTAGACGCGGGGGCGGGCAATCAGCCCCAGCATTTT,CASSVDAGAGNQPQHF
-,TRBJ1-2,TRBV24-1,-,TGTGCCACCAGTGATCCGCGGAAGCCTGAAGCTAACTATGGCTACACCTTC,CATSDPRKPEANYGYTF
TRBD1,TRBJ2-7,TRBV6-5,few,TGTGCCAGCAGACGGGACAGGGGCAGATACGAGCAGTACTTC,CASRRDRGRYEQYF
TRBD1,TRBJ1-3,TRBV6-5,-,TGTGCCAGCACCACACCGGGACAGGGGACCAACACCATATATTTT,CASTTPGQGTNTIYF
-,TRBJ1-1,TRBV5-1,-,TGCGCCAGCAGCTTGGGGGGAGGGAACACTGAAGCTTTCTTT,CASSLGGGNTEAFF
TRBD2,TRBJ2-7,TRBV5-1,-,TGCGCCAGCAGCTTGACAGCGGGGACCTACGAGCAGTACTTC,CASSLTAGTYEQYF
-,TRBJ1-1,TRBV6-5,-,TGTGCCGTCAAAAAGGGACAGAACACTGAAGCTTTCTTT,CAVKKGQNTEAFF
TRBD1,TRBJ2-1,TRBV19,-,TGTGCCAGTAGTATACTGGGACAGAGGAAGACCAATGAGCAGTTCTTC,CASSILGQRKTNEQFF
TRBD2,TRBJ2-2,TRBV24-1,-,TGTGCCACCGGGGCTAGCGGGGGAATCACCGGGGAGCTGTTTTTT,CATGASGGITGELFF
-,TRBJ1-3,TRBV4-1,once,TGCGCCAGCAGTTCGAGGGAACATGGAAACACCATATATTTT,CASSSREHGNTIYF
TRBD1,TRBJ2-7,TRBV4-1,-,TGCGCCAGCAGCCCGCTCGGGACAGGGAGAGAGCAGTACTTC,CASSPLGTGREQYF
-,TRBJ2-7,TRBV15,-,TGTGCCACCAGCAGCAACATTCCAGAGACAGATCTCTTATACTACGAGCAGTACTTC,CATSSNIPETDLLYYEQYF
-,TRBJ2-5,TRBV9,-,TGTGCCAGCAGCAATTCGGAGACCCAGTACTTC,CASSNSETQYF
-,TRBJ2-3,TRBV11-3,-,TGTGCCAGCAGCCTAGGGGGGGGGCAACAAGATACGCAGTATTTT,CASSLGGGQQDTQYF
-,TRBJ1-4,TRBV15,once,TGTGCCACCAGCAGCAGGGGCCCCCTTGCAACTAATGAAAAACTGTTTTTT,CATSSRGPLATNEKLFF
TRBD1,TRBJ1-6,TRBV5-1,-,TGCGCCAGCAGCAACGTGGAGACAGGGAACTGGTATAATTCACCCCTCCACTTT,CASSNVETGNWYNSPLHF
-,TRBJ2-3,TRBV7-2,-,TGTGCCAGCAGCTTAGGGGTTAGCGAGGCAGATACGCAGTATTTT,CASSLGVSEADTQYF
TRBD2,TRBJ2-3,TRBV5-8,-,TGTGCCAGCACCACCGGGAGGCGGGTTCCCATAGATACGCAGTATTTT,CASTTGRRVPIDTQYF
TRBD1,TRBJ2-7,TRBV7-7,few,TGTGCCAGCAGCTTAGGACAGGGTGGGTCCTACGAGCAGTACTTC,CASSLGQGGSYEQYF
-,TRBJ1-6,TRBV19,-,TGTGCCAGTAGTATATCGGACACCCCCTATAATTCACCCCTCCACTTT,CASSISDTPYNSPLHF
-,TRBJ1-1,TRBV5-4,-,TGTGCCAGCAGCTTGGGGGGGAGGGACACTGAAGCTTTCTTT,CASSLGGRDTEAFF
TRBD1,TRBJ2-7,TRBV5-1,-,TGCGCCAGCAGCCGTGACAGGGGCTACGAGCAGTACTTC,CASSRDRGYEQYF
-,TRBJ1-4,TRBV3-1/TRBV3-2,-,TGTGCCAGCAGCCAAGTTGACCGGGGAAATGAAAAACTGTTTTTT,CASSQVDRGNEKLFF
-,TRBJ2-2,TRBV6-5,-,TGTGCCAGCAGCCACAGGGCCCCCACCGGGGAGCTGTTTTTT,CASSHRAPTGELFF
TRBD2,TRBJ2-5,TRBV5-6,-,TGTGCCAGCAGCTTGGGAGTTAAGGGACTAGCGCGAAAAGAGACCCAGTACTTC,CASSLGVKGLARKETQYF